The rows below give T cell receptor beta chains drawn from one sample of a study of cytomegalovirus exposure and HLA in healthy donors. Sequenced by immunoSEQ multiplex PCR; TCRdb stores in-frame clones only, minus some. The sample holds about 180,000 clones, more than 60% seen once. The sequenced material came from PBMCs. The receptors were gathered from a woman in her forties or fifties in good health and CMV-seropositive. The CDR3 runs from the conserved cysteine through the conserved F or W. A D gene is named only where the DNA matches it firmly. Some rows have no size entry. The others give once, few or many, or a class for an expanded clone.

v_call	clone_size	j_call	d_call	cdr3_nt	cdr3_aa
TRBV13	once	TRBJ1-2	TRBD1	TGTGCCAGCAGCTTGCTGGACAGGGAAGGCTATGGCTACACCTTC	CASSLLDREGYGYTF
TRBV2	once	TRBJ1-2	TRBD1	TGTGCCAGCAGCCCGGGACAGGGTGGCCTCTATGGCTACACCTTC	CASSPGQGGLYGYTF
TRBV28	-	TRBJ1-4	-	TGTGCCAGCAGGGGGCCCGATGAAAAACTGTTTTTT	CASRGPDEKLFF
TRBV6-5	-	TRBJ2-7	-	TGTGCCAGCAGTGGGGGCAGCGCCTACGAGCAGTACTTC	CASSGGSAYEQYF
TRBV5-4	-	TRBJ2-3	TRBD1	TGTGCCAGCAGCTTGGACGGGACAGGCCATATTTTT	CASSLDGTGHIF
TRBV30	-	TRBJ1-5	TRBD1	TGTGCCTGGAGTCGACAGGGGGTTCAGCCCCAGCATTTT	CAWSRQGVQPQHF
TRBV19	-	TRBJ2-7	-	TGTGCCAGTAGTATGGCACCGACTCTTCCCTACGAGCAGTACTTC	CASSMAPTLPYEQYF
TRBV11-2	-	TRBJ1-4	-	TGTGCCAGCAGCTTAGATGCCAATCAAGGAGGGAGAGAAAAACTGTTTTTT	CASSLDANQGGREKLFF
TRBV29-1	-	TRBJ1-1	TRBD1	TGCAGCGCATGGACAGGGCGGGACACTGAAGCTTTCTTT	CSAWTGRDTEAFF
TRBV7-2	-	TRBJ2-7	TRBD1	TGTGCCAGCAGCCGGGCGGGACAGGGACGCGAGCAGTACTTC	CASSRAGQGREQYF
TRBV2	-	TRBJ2-5	-	TGTGCCAGCAGATACGAGCAAGGGGTGGTGGGTCAAGAGACCCAGTACTTC	CASRYEQGVVGQETQYF
TRBV28	-	TRBJ2-7	TRBD1	TGTGCCAGCCGTCGAACGGGACAGGGCCAGCCCGAGCAGTACTTC	CASRRTGQGQPEQYF
TRBV10-3	-	TRBJ1-3	-	TGTGCCATCAGTGAGTCGAGGAAAGGGAGGGGTTCTGGAAACACCATATATTTT	CAISESRKGRGSGNTIYF
TRBV7-2	-	TRBJ1-4	TRBD1	TGTGCCAGCAGCTTAGAGAGGGGGCTGGGTAATGAAAAACTGTTTTTT	CASSLERGLGNEKLFF
TRBV5-1	-	TRBJ2-7	TRBD1	TGCGCCAGCAGCGACGGGACAGGGCAATACGAGCAGTACTTC	CASSDGTGQYEQYF
TRBV6-5	-	TRBJ1-1	-	TGTGCCAGCACCATGTCGGGGGGCACTGAAGCTTTCTTT	CASTMSGGTEAFF
TRBV5-4	few	TRBJ2-7	TRBD1	TGTGCCAGCAGCCCCCCGGGACAGGAGGTTGACGAGCAGTACTTC	CASSPPGQEVDEQYF
TRBV4-2	few	TRBJ2-1	TRBD2	TGTGCCAGCACCCTCGGGACTAGCGGGCGTAAGCAGTTCTTC	CASTLGTSGRKQFF
TRBV2	-	TRBJ1-1	-	TGTGCCGGGACTCAAGAGGGGTCCACTGAAGCTTTCTTT	CAGTQEGSTEAFF
TRBV27	-	TRBJ1-6	-	TGTGCCAGCAGTTTACAAAAGGGGGGGCTTGGTTCACCCCTCCACTTT	CASSLQKGGLGSPLHF
TRBV28	once	TRBJ2-7	TRBD2	TGTGCCAGCAGTTCTCCCGGGACTAGTCGCGAGCAGTACTTC	CASSSPGTSREQYF
TRBV7-2	-	TRBJ2-2	TRBD2	TGTGCCAGCACCAGCGGGGGGCTTAACACCGGGGAGCTGTTTTTT	CASTSGGLNTGELFF
TRBV11-2	-	TRBJ2-1	TRBD2	TGTGCCAGCAGCTTAGACACCATAGCGGGGGGGCCAAATGAGCAGTTCTTC	CASSLDTIAGGPNEQFF
TRBV6-6	-	TRBJ2-7	TRBD2	TGTGCCAGCAGGGGACTAGCGGAACCTAATTTGTACGAGCAGTACTTC	CASRGLAEPNLYEQYF
TRBV9	-	TRBJ2-3	TRBD2	TGTGCCAGCAGCGTAGGGGGCGGGGGGGCGGGCACAGATACGCAGTATTTT	CASSVGGGGAGTDTQYF
TRBV5-4	-	TRBJ1-4	-	TGTGCCAGCAGAGAAGGAGGTACAACTAATGAAAAACTGTTTTTT	CASREGGTTNEKLFF
TRBV7-2	-	TRBJ2-6	TRBD1	TGTGCCAGCAGCTTAGAGGGGGCGGGTGGGGCCAACGGCCTGACTTTC	CASSLEGAGGANGLTF
TRBV2	-	TRBJ2-6	TRBD1	TGTGCCAGCAGTGCGCAGGGGGCGCAAGGGGCCAACGTCCTGACTTTC	CASSAQGAQGANVLTF
TRBV11-2	-	TRBJ1-5	-	TGTGCCAGCAGCTTAACAGGGTATAGCAATCAGCCCCAGCATTTT	CASSLTGYSNQPQHF
TRBV2	-	TRBJ2-3	TRBD2	TGTGCCAGCAGAGTGGGACTAGCGGGGAACACAGATACGCAGTATTTT	CASRVGLAGNTDTQYF
TRBV14	-	TRBJ2-7	TRBD2	TGTGCCAGCAGCCAGTCAAGGACTAGCGGGAGATCCGAGCAGTACTTC	CASSQSRTSGRSEQYF
TRBV10-2	few	TRBJ1-1	TRBD1	TGCGCCAGCAGGGGACAGGGGAACACTGAAGCTTTCTTT	CASRGQGNTEAFF
TRBV5-1	-	TRBJ1-5	-	TGCGCCAGCAGCTTGGACGGTAGCAATCAGCCCCAGCATTTT	CASSLDGSNQPQHF
TRBV19	-	TRBJ1-1	TRBD1	TGTGCCAGCCGGACAGGGGTTCAGGCTGAAGCTTTCTTT	CASRTGVQAEAFF
TRBV5-1	-	TRBJ1-1	-	TGCGCCAGCAGCTTCCAGGGACTGCGAAACACTGAAGCTTTCTTT	CASSFQGLRNTEAFF
TRBV5-1	-	TRBJ2-3	-	TGCGCCAGCAGCTTGGACGGAGGGGGCACAGATACGCAGTATTTT	CASSLDGGGTDTQYF
TRBV5-4	-	TRBJ1-6	-	TGTGCCAGCAGGAGACACCGAAATTCACCCCTCCACTTT	CASRRHRNSPLHF
TRBV11-2	once	TRBJ2-7	TRBD2	TGTGCCAGCAGCCCTCTAGCGGGGGGATCCTACGAGCAGTACTTC	CASSPLAGGSYEQYF
TRBV7-2	-	TRBJ2-1	-	TGTGCCAGCAGCTTAGAGCCGGTTCAGTTCTTC	CASSLEPVQFF
TRBV28	-	TRBJ1-2	-	TGTGCCAGCGGCCGGGGGGACTACTATGGCTACACCTTC	CASGRGDYYGYTF
TRBV2	-	TRBJ2-3	-	TGTGCCAGCGAACCGGTACCAAAGAACACAGATACGCAGTATTTT	CASEPVPKNTDTQYF
TRBV5-6	-	TRBJ1-1	-	TGTGCCAGCCAACCCCGCCGGGGAATGAACACTGAAGCTTTCTTT	CASQPRRGMNTEAFF
TRBV19	-	TRBJ2-3	-	TGTGCCAGTAGTCCTAGCACAGATACGCAGTATTTT	CASSPSTDTQYF
TRBV7-8	-	TRBJ2-7	-	TGTGCCAGCAGCTACATCAGGGAAAGCGACGAGCAGTACTTC	CASSYIRESDEQYF
TRBV27	-	TRBJ2-7	TRBD2	TGTGCCAGCATGCGGCCGCTAGCGGATACCTACGAGCAGTACTTC	CASMRPLADTYEQYF
TRBV25-1	once	TRBJ2-5	TRBD2	TGTGCCAGCAGTGAATTCCGGACTAGCGATGCAGAGACCCAGTACTTC	CASSEFRTSDAETQYF